The clone carrying this TCR beta chain was seen only a few times. Library preparation tagged each individual cDNA molecule with a unique molecular identifier. MiXCR, applied by TCRdb to the 5' RACE reads, yields one record per CDR3 protein. The sample includes 100,000 to 120,000 distinct CDR3 sequences, roughly a fifth of them seen just once. Blood, whole and unfractionated, served as the source for total RNA extraction. The germline V gene encodes CDR1 KGHSH and CDR2 LQKENI. The CDR3 has 14 amino acids. V was shortened by 1 base and J by 2 bases, with 9 bases between the two germline ends. The data originate from a study of human T cells and chemical hapten exposure.

This TCR derives from a human donor in good health. This rearrangement joins TRBV18 to TRBJ2-7; D unresolved. CDR3 in amino acids: CASSPRAATYEQYF. CDR3 nucleotides: TGTGCCAGCTCACCACGGGCGGCCACCTACGAGCAGTACTTC.